The 14 T cell receptor beta chains below come from one sample, sequenced in a study of CD8+ T cells in alopecia areata. TCR sequencing used cDNA made by reverse transcription of extracted RNA. This table comes from immunoSEQ multiplex PCR, and its TCRdb copy is limited to in-frame clones, with some not included. This sample yields over 200,000 clones, of which 50% to 65% are seen a single time; approximately 0.5% belongs to the top ten. Here the sequenced sample was CD4+ T cells sorted from blood, taken at week 0. These receptors came from a human donor with alopecia areata.

This clone was counted a few times. The CDR3 DNA follows: TGTGCCTGGAGTGTACAGGGTGCCTATGGCTACACCTTC. Protein: CAWSVQGAYGYTF. The genes are TRBV30 and TRBJ1-2; D perhaps matches TRBD1 (6 bases). V was clipped by 0 bases and J by 4 bases, with 9 bases between them. From germline, CDR1 is GTSNPN and CDR2 SVGIG (reference sequence). The CDR3 has 13 residues.

The CDR3 loop is CAWSVIGSPNTEAFF. As DNA, the CDR3 is TGTGCCTGGAGTGTAATTGGGAGTCCGAACACTGAAGCTTTCTTT. This sequence joins TRBV30 and TRBJ1-1; no clear D gene. The V end was cut by 0 bases, the J end by 1 base, with 12 bases between. The CDR3 is 15 amino acids. From germline, CDR1 is GTSNPN and CDR2 SVGIG (reference sequence).

This sequence joins TRBV30 and TRBJ2-6; D unclear. V was cut by 2 bases and J by 1 base, with 12 bases left in between. The germline gives CDR1 GTSNPN, CDR2 SVGIG (reference sequence). CDR3 length: 16 residues. The CDR3 nucleotides read TGTGCCTGGAGTCCACCCCGTGGTTCTGGGGCCAACGTCCTGACTTTC. Its protein product is CAWSPPRGSGANVLTF.

This clone occurred a few times. The rearrangement links TRBV29-1 to TRBJ1-5, with D possibly matching TRBD1 (5 bases). This CDR3 spans 13 amino acids. The germline gives CDR1 SQVTM, CDR2 ANQGSEA. V was trimmed by 3 bases and J by 6 bases, leaving 12 bases between them. CDR3: CSVDMGVGQPQHF. CDR3 DNA sequence: TGCAGCGTTGATATGGGGGTTGGTCAGCCCCAGCATTTT. The full variable domain, completed using reference TRBV29-1 and TRBJ1-5, is SAVISQKPSRDICQRGTSLTIQCQVDSQVTMMFWYRQQPGQSLTLIATANQGSEATYESGFVIDKFPISRPNLTFSTLTVSNMSPEDSSIYLCSVDMGVGQPQHFGDGTRLSIL.

The chain's CDR3 is CSVEQGYTEAFF. The DNA of the CDR3 is TGCAGCGTTGAGCAGGGATACACTGAAGCTTTCTTT. The rearrangement links TRBV29-1 to TRBJ1-1, with a weak D call TRBD1 (5 bases). The germline V gene has CDR1 SQVTM and CDR2 ANQGSEA. This CDR3 region has 12 residues. Deletions cut 3 bases from V and 3 bases from J, with 8 bases between.

V is TRBV30 and J is TRBJ1-1; the match to TRBD1 covers 9 bases. The germline CDR1 and CDR2 sequences are GTSNPN and SVGIG (reference sequence). This CDR3 spans 17 amino acids. V lost 3 bases and J lost 0; bases outside the gene matches: 11. The CDR3 bases are TGTGCCTGGAGAAGGGACAGGGTGTATGATATGAACACTGAAGCTTTCTTT. Translated: CAWRRDRVYDMNTEAFF.

On this clone itself: Other DNA sequences in this specimen translate into the identical CDR3. The rearrangement uses TRBV30 and TRBJ1-5; no reliable D call. Germline-derived CDR1 and CDR2 are GTSNPN and SVGIG (reference sequence). V shed 0 bases and J shed 0 bases, with 3 bases lying between them. This CDR3 has 13 amino acids. This CDR3 is CAWSVDSNQPQHF. CDR3 DNA sequence: TGTGCCTGGAGTGTCGATAGCAATCAGCCCCAGCATTTT.

This rearrangement joins TRBV6-5 to TRBJ1-1; D might be TRBD1 (5 bases). Trimming stripped 8 bases from V and 1 base from J, with 17 bases between. Per germline, CDR1 MNHEY and CDR2 SVGAGI. The CDR3 has 15 amino acids. The chain's CDR3 is CASAPWTQPNTEAFF. The DNA of the CDR3 is TGTGCCAGCGCACCCTGGACACAACCGAACACTGAAGCTTTCTTT.

The J gene is TRBJ1-5, the V gene TRBV2, with no clear D. The germline CDR1 and CDR2 sequences are SNHLY and FYNNEI. The V end was cut by 2 bases, the J end by 11 bases, with 10 bases between. This CDR3 is built from 12 residues. DNA for the CDR3: TGTGCCAGCAGTGAAACGGGCGGGACCCAGCATTTT. Its translation is CASSETGGTQHF.

This rearrangement joins TRBV5-1 to TRBJ2-2; tentatively, D is TRBD2 (6 bases). The V and J ends lost 3 bases and 0 bases respectively, with 15 bases between them. CDR3 length: 17 residues. Germline V gene lookup returns CDR1 SGHRS and CDR2 YFSETQ. The CDR3 DNA follows: TGCGCCAGCAGCTCTACTACGGGACTCCCGAACACCGGGGAGCTGTTTTTT. Translated, it gives CASSSTTGLPNTGELFF.

This clone was observed a few times. V is TRBV5-8 and J is TRBJ2-5; 8 nucleotides line up with TRBD1. Germline V gene sequence: CDR1 SGHTS, CDR2 YDEGEE. This CDR3 region has 14 residues. With 6 bases clipped from V and 7 bases from J, the junction kept 11 bases outside the gene matches. The CDR3, as DNA: TGTGCCAGCACCCCGGAGACAGGGGAAGCGACCCAGTACTTC. Translation: CASTPETGEATQYF. The full variable domain, with the rest looked up from reference TRBV5-8 and TRBJ2-5, is EAGVTQSPTHLIKTRGQQATLRCSPISGHTSVYWYQQALGLGLQFLLWYDEGEERNRGNFPPRFSGRQFPNYSSELNVNALELEDSALYLCASTPETGEATQYFGPGTRLLVL.

This chain links TRBV18 with TRBJ1-2, with 7 bases aligning to TRBD1. The germline gives CDR1 KGHSH, CDR2 LQKENI. After removal of 3 bases from V and 4 bases from J, the junction contained 8 bases not matched to a gene. This CDR3 has 15 residues. Here the CDR3 reads CASSPTDRSTYGYTF. In DNA form, the CDR3 reads TGTGCCAGCTCACCGACGGACAGGTCTACCTATGGCTACACCTTC.

The J gene is TRBJ2-7, the V gene TRBV23-1; no firm D call. TRBV23-1 belongs to the ORF category, with a function that is uncertain. The CDR3 sequence is 12 residues long. Trimming removed 4 bases at V and 6 bases at J, with 10 bases between. The CDR3: CASSPESPEQYF. In nucleotides, the CDR3 is TGCGCCAGCAGTCCAGAGAGTCCCGAGCAGTACTTC.

This clone was seen repeatedly, ten times or more. V is TRBV7-2 and J is TRBJ2-3; D is unclear. V was trimmed by 4 bases and J by 2 bases, leaving 4 bases between them. Germline CDR1 is SGHTA and CDR2 is FQGNSA. The CDR3 is 12 amino acids. The CDR3 reads CASSYLTDTQYF. The DNA of the CDR3 is TGTGCCAGCAGCTATCTCACAGATACGCAGTATTTT.